The 17 T cell receptor beta chains listed next were all sequenced from one sample in a study of cytomegalovirus exposure and HLA in healthy donors. PCR was performed using 60 Vbeta and 13 Jbeta primers. Clones were sequenced by immunoSEQ multiplex PCR, and TCRdb holds only the in-frame ones, with some missing. The repertoire has 140,000 or so clones, about 61% of them found once; the top ten carry over 1.5%. What was sequenced was PBMCs. The receptors shown here come from a male donor in good health and CMV-seronegative.

The chain is built from TRBV5-8 and TRBJ1-5, with D hard to call. CDR3 length equals 15 residues. Trimming shortened V by 5 bases and J by 0 bases, and 12 bases separated the two germline ends. Germline CDR1 is SGHTS and CDR2 is YDEGEE. CDR3 DNA: TGTGCCAGCAGGGGGTACGGGGATAGCAATCAGCCCCAGCATTTT. Its translation is CASRGYGDSNQPQHF. The variable domain in full, with the rest retrieved from reference TRBV5-8 and TRBJ1-5, is EAGVTQSPTHLIKTRGQQATLRCSPISGHTSVYWYQQALGLGLQFLLWYDEGEERNRGNFPPRFSGRQFPNYSSELNVNALELEDSALYLCASRGYGDSNQPQHFGDGTRLSIL.

On this clone itself: Other DNA sequences in this specimen translate into the identical CDR3. The chain combines TRBV5-1 with TRBJ1-4; D is unclear. Between the trimmed V and J ends, which lost 1 base and 6 bases, there was a span of 10 bases. This CDR3 region has 14 residues. CDR1 is SGHRS, CDR2 YFSETQ, per germline. In nucleotides, the CDR3 is TGCGCCAGCAGCTTGAGTTCGGGAGATGAAAAACTGTTTTTT. This sequence encodes CASSLSSGDEKLFF.

This chain links TRBV28 with TRBJ1-1; 7 bases map to TRBD1. Losses at the gene ends were 10 bases for V and 4 bases for J; bases not matched to a gene: 3. The CDR3 is made up of 11 amino acids. CDR1 MDHEN and CDR2 SYDVKM come from the germline V gene. This chain's CDR3 is CAIYRGTEAFF. The CDR3 coding sequence is TGTGCCATCTACAGGGGCACTGAAGCTTTCTTT.

A few counts support this clone. The V and J genes are TRBV5-6 and TRBJ1-1, with TRBD1 matching 7 bases. V was pared by 0 bases and J by 6 bases, with 11 bases of the junction left unmatched. Germline CDR1 and CDR2: SGHDT and YYEEEE. The CDR3 length is 16 residues. The chain's CDR3 is CASSLAGQWGLSEAFF. CDR3 DNA sequence: TGTGCCAGCAGCTTGGCGGGACAGTGGGGTTTGTCTGAAGCTTTCTTT. Full variable domain (remainder filled in from reference TRBV5-6 and TRBJ1-1): DAGVTQSPTHLIKTRGQQVTLRCSPKSGHDTVSWYQQALGQGPQFIFQYYEEEERQRGNFPDRFSGHQFPNYSSELNVNALLLGDSALYLCASSLAGQWGLSEAFFGQGTRLTVV.

This clone appeared a few times. The rearrangement uses TRBV5-1 and TRBJ1-3, with 12 positions matching TRBD1. J gave up 3 bases and V 4 bases, and 5 bases lay outside the gene matches. The CDR3 length is 16 residues. Germline CDR1 reads SGHRS; CDR2 reads YFSETQ. Written as DNA, the CDR3 is TGCGCCAGCAGCATGGGACAGGGGGCGAGTGGAAACACCATATATTTT. Its protein product is CASSMGQGASGNTIYF. The full variable domain, rest sourced from reference TRBV5-1 and TRBJ1-3, is KAGVTQTPRYLIKTRGQQVTLSCSPISGHRSVSWYQQTPGQGLQFLFEYFSETQRNKGNFPGRFSGRQFSNSRSEMNVSTLELGDSALYLCASSMGQGASGNTIYFGEGSWLTVV.

This sequence joins TRBV4-2 and TRBJ1-2; tentatively, D is TRBD1 (5 bases). Germline CDR1 is LGHNA and CDR2 is YNFKEQ. The CDR3 is 14 amino acids. V was shortened by 1 base and J by 8 bases, with 14 bases between the two germline ends. The CDR3 reads CASSQVPGLRGYTF. The CDR3 DNA follows: TGTGCCAGCAGCCAAGTCCCAGGGCTGCGAGGCTACACCTTC.

V usage is TRBV28 and J usage is TRBJ1-2, with unresolved D. The CDR3 length is 18 residues. Trimming left V 3 bases short and J 1 base short, with 21 bases between. Per germline, CDR1 MDHEN and CDR2 SYDVKM. CDR3 in amino acids: CASSFGYSLPPNNYGYTF. The CDR3 DNA reads as TGTGCCAGCAGTTTTGGTTACAGCCTCCCTCCCAATAACTATGGCTACACCTTC.

This clone occurred a few times. The gene calls are TRBV6-1 and TRBJ2-3; 10 positions match TRBD2. This CDR3 comprises 14 residues. Germline CDR1 reads MNHNS; CDR2 reads SASEGT. J lost 6 bases, V lost 11 bases, and 11 bases had no gene match. CDR3 loop: CAGFSGGNSDTQYF. The CDR3 coding sequence is TGTGCCGGGTTTAGCGGGGGGAACTCGGATACGCAGTATTTT.

This rearrangement joins TRBV7-2 to TRBJ1-5; D gene unclear. Per germline, CDR1 SGHTA and CDR2 FQGNSA. The CDR3 runs to 14 residues. Trimming removed 5 bases at V and 7 bases at J, with 15 bases between. CDR3 DNA: TGTGCCAGCAGCCAAAGGGTCAGCGGGCAGCCCCAGCATTTT. It specifies CASSQRVSGQPQHF.

This clone was counted only a few times. The rearrangement uses TRBV7-9 and TRBJ2-3; D perhaps matches TRBD2 (5 bases). The CDR3 runs 16 residues. Per germline, CDR1 SEHNR and CDR2 FQNEAQ (reference sequence). With 5 bases removed from V and 4 bases from J, the gap between germline ends came to 19 bases. The CDR3 protein is CASSGRLPGWADTQYF. CDR3 DNA: TGTGCCAGCAGCGGAAGACTCCCGGGGTGGGCAGATACGCAGTATTTT.

This clone was seen a few times. The V call is TRBV5-4, the J call TRBJ2-3; TRBD2 is a possible D gene (5 bases). The CDR3 consists of 16 residues. Deletions cut 0 bases from V and 1 base from J, with 12 bases between. CDR1 SGHNT and CDR2 YYREEE come from the germline V gene (reference sequence). CDR3 protein: CASSLVLGGGTDTQYF. The CDR3, as DNA: TGTGCCAGCAGCTTGGTACTAGGTGGGGGCACAGATACGCAGTATTTT.

With regard to this clone: The junction and the germline gene differ at one end; a read error may be behind it. The rearrangement joins TRBV7-9 to TRBJ1-2, with 8 bases lining up with TRBD1. There are 12 residues in the CDR3. Germline CDR1 and CDR2: SEHNR and FQNEAQ (reference sequence). Here the CDR3 DNA reads TGTTCCAGCAGCTTGGGACAGGCCGGCTACACCTTC. Its protein product is CSSSLGQAGYTF.

The chain uses TRBV19 and TRBJ1-5; 9 bases line up with TRBD1. The CDR3 sequence is 13 residues long. The V segment lost 8 bases and the J segment 6 bases; nucleotides outside the gene matches: 5. From germline, CDR1 is LNHDA and CDR2 SQIVND (reference sequence). The CDR3 sequence: CASSGDRAQPQHF. The CDR3 region has the DNA TGTGCCAGTTCGGGGGACAGGGCTCAGCCCCAGCATTTT.

This clone appeared a few times. The chain carries TRBV9 and TRBJ2-2; 9 bases line up with TRBD2. Germline CDR1 and CDR2: SGDLS and YYNGEE. After removal of 4 bases from V and 7 bases from J, the junction contained 14 bases not matched to a gene. This CDR3 has 17 amino acids. The CDR3 loop reads CASSPPRAGGRGGELFF. In DNA, the CDR3 is TGTGCCAGCAGCCCGCCTAGGGCGGGGGGGCGGGGCGGGGAGCTGTTTTTT.

In regard to this clone: Compared with germline, one end of the junction differs, possibly owing to a read error. This same CDR3 is encoded by further DNA sequences in the sample. The rearrangement joins TRBV7-3 to TRBJ2-3; 15 positions match TRBD2. CDR1 is SGHTA and CDR2 is FQGTGA in the germline V gene. There are 18 residues in the CDR3. The DNA for the CDR3 is TGCGCCAGCAGCTTAACTGGACTAGCGGGGGGGAGCACAGATACGCAGTATTTT. Amino acid sequence: CASSLTGLAGGSTDTQYF.

This chain joins TRBV20-1 and TRBJ1-1; D ambiguous. CDR3 length: 11 residues. Per germline, CDR1 DFQATT and CDR2 SNEGSKA (reference sequence). Between the trimmed V and J ends, which lost 3 bases and 5 bases, there was a span of 7 bases. The CDR3 sequence: CSASSGTEAFF. The CDR3 nucleotides read TGCAGTGCTAGTTCGGGAACTGAAGCTTTCTTT.

This chain joins TRBV7-9 and TRBJ2-1; 9 bases align to TRBD1. Germline assignment: CDR1 SEHNR and CDR2 FQNEAQ (reference sequence). V trimming: 7 bases; J trimming: 8 bases; junction bases outside the gene matches: 15. The CDR3 runs to 16 residues. The CDR3 sequence: CASTNTAGQGLHEQFF. DNA of the CDR3: TGTGCCAGCACGAACACGGCGGGACAGGGTCTTCATGAGCAGTTCTTC.